This TCR beta chain was recovered during a study of blood T cell repertoires in COVID-19. Produced via immunoSEQ multiplex PCR; TCRdb's table is partial and in-frame only. The sample holds about 82,000 clones, around 83% seen once. This clone was observed a handful of times. Germline CDR1 SGHNT, CDR2 YENEEA. With 4 bases clipped from V and 3 bases from J, the junction kept 5 bases outside the gene matches. CDR3 length: 15 residues. This TCR was recovered from a woman aged 55-69 years with acute or convalescent COVID-19. V is TRBV11-3 and J is TRBJ2-7, with 11 bases aligning to TRBD1. The sample comprised peripheral blood. The CDR3 protein is CASSWTGGAGYEQYF. The DNA for the CDR3 is TGTGCCAGCAGCTGGACAGGGGGCGCGGGCTACGAGCAGTACTTC.